The table lists the clone carrying this T cell receptor (beta chain) with a count of one. This entry comes from a study of cytomegalovirus exposure and HLA in healthy donors. V lost 5 bases and J 5 bases, leaving 13 bases between the germline ends. The CDR3 covers 13 residues. Germline lookup yields CDR1 SEHNR and CDR2 FQNEAQ (reference sequence). The PCR employed 60 Vbeta primers together with 13 Jbeta primers. Libraries were prepared by immunoSEQ multiplex PCR; TCRdb keeps only in-frame clonotypes and omits some of them. The sample includes approximately 140,000 clones, around 80% of them seen just once.

This TCR derives from a male donor in good health and CMV-seronegative. The chain has TRBV7-9 and TRBJ2-7; possibly TRBD1 for D (5 bases). Sequenced: PBMCs. This CDR3 reads CASSPGRVNEQYF. As DNA, the CDR3 is TGTGCCAGCAGCCCCGGCAGGGTCAACGAGCAGTACTTC.